A selection of T cell receptor beta chains follows, all from one sample in a study of regulatory T cells in long-lasting Graves disease. TCRdb re-called the multiplex PCR reads with MiXCR, one entry per CDR3 protein. The table includes roughly 350,000 distinct CDR3 sequences, 16% detected once. The same data also went into a second study, on T cells in Graves' hyperthyroidism and ophthalmopathy.

Here the sequenced sample was peripheral blood mononuclear cells (PBMCs), taken at new diagnosis, from a patient treated with antithyroid drugs. These receptors were taken from a man in his forties or fifties with Graves disease. Each CDR3 is given with its conserved first and last residue. Fields, in order: V gene, clone size, D gene, J gene, CDR3 length, CDR3 protein, CDR3 DNA. D genes are given only for firm matches. Clone size is stated in some rows and not others, as once, few, many or a class when expanded.

v_call: TRBV7-9; clone_size: many; d_call: TRBD2; j_call: TRBJ2-3; cdr3_length: 17; cdr3_aa: CASTEHPSSGGADTQYF; cdr3_nt: TGTGCCAGCACCGAACACCCATCTAGCGGGGGGGCAGATACGCAGTATTTT
v_call: TRBV18; clone_size: many; d_call: -; j_call: TRBJ2-2; cdr3_length: 13; cdr3_aa: CASSPQTTGELFF; cdr3_nt: TGTGCCAGCTCACCTCAAACCACCGGGGAGCTGTTTTTT
v_call: TRBV5-1; clone_size: many; d_call: -; j_call: TRBJ2-7; cdr3_length: 13; cdr3_aa: CASSLPRAYEQYF; cdr3_nt: TGCGCCAGCAGCTTACCCAGGGCCTACGAGCAGTACTTC
v_call: TRBV12-3/TRBV12-4; clone_size: few; d_call: -; j_call: TRBJ2-6; cdr3_length: 13; cdr3_aa: CASRVLGANVLTF; cdr3_nt: TGTGCCAGCAGGGTACTTGGGGCCAACGTCCTGACTTTC
v_call: TRBV9; clone_size: -; d_call: -; j_call: TRBJ2-3; cdr3_length: 13; cdr3_aa: CASSLMGTDTQYF; cdr3_nt: TGTGCCAGCAGCCTAATGGGTACAGATACGCAGTATTTT
v_call: TRBV28; clone_size: many; d_call: -; j_call: TRBJ1-4; cdr3_length: 14; cdr3_aa: CASRQGSTNEKLFF; cdr3_nt: TGTGCCAGCAGACAGGGTTCGACTAATGAAAAACTGTTTTTT
v_call: TRBV29-1; clone_size: many; d_call: TRBD1; j_call: TRBJ2-5; cdr3_length: 14; cdr3_aa: CSVDRTGDQETQYF; cdr3_nt: TGCAGCGTAGATCGGACAGGGGACCAAGAGACCCAGTACTTC
v_call: TRBV5-1; clone_size: many; d_call: -; j_call: TRBJ1-2; cdr3_length: 15; cdr3_aa: CASSFLAPANYGYTF; cdr3_nt: TGCGCCAGCTCTTTCCTTGCTCCTGCTAACTATGGCTACACCTTC
v_call: TRBV12-3/TRBV12-4; clone_size: many; d_call: TRBD1; j_call: TRBJ1-5; cdr3_length: 14; cdr3_aa: CASTRTGSNQPQHF; cdr3_nt: TGTGCCAGCACCAGGACAGGAAGCAATCAGCCCCAGCATTTT
v_call: TRBV5-4; clone_size: -; d_call: -; j_call: TRBJ1-4; cdr3_length: 13; cdr3_aa: CASSRQPNEKLFF; cdr3_nt: TGTGCCAGCAGCCGACAGCCTAATGAAAAACTGTTTTTT
v_call: TRBV2; clone_size: -; d_call: -; j_call: TRBJ1-3; cdr3_length: 12; cdr3_aa: CASGQSGNTICF; cdr3_nt: TGTGCCAGCGGACAATCCGGAAACACCATATGTTTT
v_call: TRBV11-2; clone_size: many; d_call: -; j_call: TRBJ2-3; cdr3_length: 13; cdr3_aa: CASSPQLADTQYF; cdr3_nt: TGTGCCAGCAGCCCCCAATTGGCAGATACGCAGTATTTT
v_call: TRBV5-1; clone_size: many; d_call: -; j_call: TRBJ2-3; cdr3_length: 14; cdr3_aa: CASSPTGRTDTQYF; cdr3_nt: TGCGCCAGCAGCCCTACAGGGAGGACAGATACGCAGTATTTT
v_call: TRBV18; clone_size: once; d_call: TRBD1; j_call: TRBJ1-1; cdr3_length: 14; cdr3_aa: CTSSPTGMNTEAFF; cdr3_nt: TGTACCAGCTCGCCGACAGGGATGAACACTGAAGCTTTCTTT
v_call: TRBV2; clone_size: few; d_call: TRBD2; j_call: TRBJ2-2; cdr3_length: 12; cdr3_aa: CASPGGSGELFF; cdr3_nt: TGTGCGTCCCCGGGGGGATCCGGGGAGCTGTTTTTT
v_call: TRBV14; clone_size: many; d_call: -; j_call: TRBJ2-5; cdr3_length: 16; cdr3_aa: CASSQDTTARLETQYF; cdr3_nt: TGTGCCAGCAGCCAAGATACGACAGCCCGTCTAGAGACCCAGTACTTC
v_call: TRBV5-4; clone_size: many; d_call: TRBD2; j_call: TRBJ2-5; cdr3_length: 15; cdr3_aa: CASSYRLAGGETQYF; cdr3_nt: TGTGCCAGCAGCTACCGACTAGCGGGGGGGGAGACCCAGTACTTC
v_call: TRBV6-2/TRBV6-3; clone_size: many; d_call: TRBD2; j_call: TRBJ2-1; cdr3_length: 15; cdr3_aa: CASSELAGGYNEQFF; cdr3_nt: TGTGCCAGCAGTGAACTAGCGGGGGGGTACAATGAGCAGTTCTTC
v_call: TRBV13; clone_size: many; d_call: TRBD1; j_call: TRBJ1-1; cdr3_length: 16; cdr3_aa: CASSSGGQGVNTEAFF; cdr3_nt: TGTGCCAGCAGCTCTGGAGGCCAGGGGGTTAACACTGAAGCTTTCTTT
v_call: TRBV12-3/TRBV12-4; clone_size: many; d_call: -; j_call: TRBJ2-3; cdr3_length: 13; cdr3_aa: CASRYTGTDTQYF; cdr3_nt: TGTGCCAGCAGGTATACGGGGACAGATACGCAGTATTTT
v_call: TRBV28; clone_size: few; d_call: -; j_call: TRBJ2-4; cdr3_length: 13; cdr3_aa: CASSLSGFDIQYF; cdr3_nt: TGTGCCAGCAGTTTATCAGGGTTTGACATTCAGTACTTC
v_call: TRBV7-3; clone_size: -; d_call: TRBD2; j_call: TRBJ2-5; cdr3_length: 15; cdr3_aa: CASSLRGTSEETQYF; cdr3_nt: TGTGCCAGCAGCTTAAGAGGGACTAGCGAGGAGACCCAGTACTTC
v_call: TRBV20-1; clone_size: many; d_call: -; j_call: TRBJ1-3; cdr3_length: 15; cdr3_aa: CSARRPGTLGNTIYF; cdr3_nt: TGCAGTGCTAGACGTCCCGGGACACTCGGAAACACCATATATTTT
v_call: TRBV2; clone_size: -; d_call: -; j_call: TRBJ2-5; cdr3_length: 14; cdr3_aa: CASSAGRAGETQYF; cdr3_nt: TGTGCCAGCAGTGCGGGCAGGGCAGGGGAGACCCAGTACTTC
v_call: TRBV11-2; clone_size: many; d_call: -; j_call: TRBJ1-2; cdr3_length: 15; cdr3_aa: CASSLGVASSYGYTF; cdr3_nt: TGTGCCAGCAGCTTAGGAGTGGCCAGTAGCTATGGCTACACCTTC
v_call: TRBV5-4; clone_size: -; d_call: -; j_call: TRBJ2-7; cdr3_length: 16; cdr3_aa: CASSPETTRSSYEQYF; cdr3_nt: TGTGCCAGCAGCCCCGAGACCACAAGGTCCTCCTACGAGCAGTACTTC
v_call: TRBV12-5; clone_size: -; d_call: TRBD1; j_call: TRBJ1-5; cdr3_length: 14; cdr3_aa: CASGLQGTRQPQHF; cdr3_nt: TGTGCTAGTGGCTTACAGGGGACGCGGCAGCCCCAGCATTTT
v_call: TRBV7-2; clone_size: many; d_call: -; j_call: TRBJ2-7; cdr3_length: 16; cdr3_aa: CASSPSQGPQFYEQYF; cdr3_nt: TGTGCCAGCAGCCCGTCGCAGGGCCCGCAGTTCTACGAGCAGTACTTC
v_call: TRBV9; clone_size: many; d_call: -; j_call: TRBJ2-7; cdr3_length: 15; cdr3_aa: CASSVGDKRPYEQYF; cdr3_nt: TGTGCCAGCAGCGTAGGAGACAAGAGGCCCTACGAGCAGTACTTC
v_call: TRBV20-1; clone_size: many; d_call: -; j_call: TRBJ2-7; cdr3_length: 11; cdr3_aa: CSAERAREQYF; cdr3_nt: TGCAGTGCGGAAAGGGCTAGAGAGCAGTACTTC
v_call: TRBV28; clone_size: many; d_call: TRBD1; j_call: TRBJ2-6; cdr3_length: 19; cdr3_aa: CASSLSGYKGARGANVLTF; cdr3_nt: TGTGCCAGCAGTTTGTCGGGGTATAAGGGGGCGCGAGGGGCCAACGTCCTGACTTTC
v_call: TRBV9; clone_size: -; d_call: -; j_call: TRBJ1-1; cdr3_length: 15; cdr3_aa: CASSVEVEGITEAFF; cdr3_nt: TGTGCCAGCAGCGTAGAGGTCGAGGGGATCACTGAAGCTTTCTTT
v_call: TRBV18; clone_size: many; d_call: TRBD1; j_call: TRBJ1-2; cdr3_length: 15; cdr3_aa: CASSSGDRGISGYTF; cdr3_nt: TGTGCCAGCTCATCGGGAGACAGGGGGATTTCTGGCTACACCTTC
v_call: TRBV5-1; clone_size: few; d_call: -; j_call: TRBJ1-4; cdr3_length: 14; cdr3_aa: CASSMTNGNEKLFF; cdr3_nt: TGCGCCAGCAGCATGACAAACGGTAATGAAAAACTGTTTTTT
v_call: TRBV18; clone_size: few; d_call: -; j_call: TRBJ1-2; cdr3_length: 14; cdr3_aa: CASSPARDNYGYTF; cdr3_nt: TGTGCCAGCTCACCGGCCAGAGATAACTATGGCTACACCTTC
v_call: TRBV6-1; clone_size: many; d_call: -; j_call: TRBJ1-1; cdr3_length: 14; cdr3_aa: CASSHTGMNTEAFF; cdr3_nt: TGTGCCAGCAGTCATACGGGTATGAACACTGAAGCTTTCTTT
v_call: TRBV6-2/TRBV6-3; clone_size: -; d_call: -; j_call: TRBJ1-1; cdr3_length: 12; cdr3_aa: CASSPVGNEAFF; cdr3_nt: TGTGCCAGCAGCCCCGTTGGGAATGAAGCTTTCTTT
v_call: TRBV6-1; clone_size: few; d_call: -; j_call: TRBJ1-1; cdr3_length: 15; cdr3_aa: CASTLGGARNTEAFF; cdr3_nt: TGTGCCAGCACCCTCGGGGGGGCTAGGAACACTGAAGCTTTCTTT
v_call: TRBV3-1; clone_size: many; d_call: -; j_call: TRBJ2-7; cdr3_length: 15; cdr3_aa: CASSQGPASSYEQYF; cdr3_nt: TGTGCCAGCAGCCAAGGTCCCGCTAGCTCCTACGAGCAGTACTTC
v_call: TRBV18; clone_size: many; d_call: -; j_call: TRBJ1-4; cdr3_length: 15; cdr3_aa: CASSPPGGSDEKLFF; cdr3_nt: TGTGCCAGCTCACCCCCGGGAGGAAGTGATGAAAAACTGTTTTTT
v_call: TRBV2; clone_size: few; d_call: -; j_call: TRBJ2-3; cdr3_length: 14; cdr3_aa: CASSGQMGTDTQYF; cdr3_nt: TGTGCCAGCAGTGGACAGATGGGCACAGATACGCAGTATTTT
v_call: TRBV30; clone_size: -; d_call: -; j_call: TRBJ1-1; cdr3_length: 13; cdr3_aa: CAWADSMNTEAFF; cdr3_nt: TGTGCCTGGGCTGACAGTATGAACACTGAAGCTTTCTTT
v_call: TRBV5-6; clone_size: many; d_call: -; j_call: TRBJ2-7; cdr3_length: 14; cdr3_aa: CASSLLKVHYEQYF; cdr3_nt: TGTGCCAGCAGCTTGTTAAAGGTCCACTACGAGCAGTACTTC
v_call: TRBV5-4; clone_size: -; d_call: -; j_call: TRBJ1-1; cdr3_length: 15; cdr3_aa: CASSSKTRGIAEAFF; cdr3_nt: TGTGCCAGCAGCTCAAAGACCCGAGGGATCGCTGAAGCTTTCTTT
v_call: TRBV7-6; clone_size: few; d_call: -; j_call: TRBJ2-5; cdr3_length: 14; cdr3_aa: CASSLYGVQETQYF; cdr3_nt: TGTGCCAGCAGCTTATATGGGGTCCAAGAGACCCAGTACTTC
v_call: TRBV7-2; clone_size: few; d_call: -; j_call: TRBJ2-7; cdr3_length: 15; cdr3_aa: CASTLRSLGSYEQYF; cdr3_nt: TGTGCCAGCACTCTTAGATCTCTGGGCTCCTACGAGCAGTACTTC